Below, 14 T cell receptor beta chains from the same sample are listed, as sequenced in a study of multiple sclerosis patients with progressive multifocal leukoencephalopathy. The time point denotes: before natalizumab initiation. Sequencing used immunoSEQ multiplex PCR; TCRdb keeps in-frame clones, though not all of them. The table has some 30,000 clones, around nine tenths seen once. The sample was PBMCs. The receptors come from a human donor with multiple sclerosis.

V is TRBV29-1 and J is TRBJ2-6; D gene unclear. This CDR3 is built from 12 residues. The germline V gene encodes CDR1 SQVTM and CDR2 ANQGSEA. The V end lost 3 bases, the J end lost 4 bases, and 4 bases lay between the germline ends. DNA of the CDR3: TGCAGCGTTGACGGCGGGGCCAACGTCCTGACTTTC. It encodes CSVDGGANVLTF.

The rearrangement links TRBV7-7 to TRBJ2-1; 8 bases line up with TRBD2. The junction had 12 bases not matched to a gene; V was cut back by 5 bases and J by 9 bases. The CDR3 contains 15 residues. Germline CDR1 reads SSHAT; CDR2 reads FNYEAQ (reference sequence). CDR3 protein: CASSAGTSPNAEQFF. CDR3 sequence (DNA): TGTGCCAGCAGCGCCGGGACTAGTCCGAACGCTGAGCAGTTCTTC.

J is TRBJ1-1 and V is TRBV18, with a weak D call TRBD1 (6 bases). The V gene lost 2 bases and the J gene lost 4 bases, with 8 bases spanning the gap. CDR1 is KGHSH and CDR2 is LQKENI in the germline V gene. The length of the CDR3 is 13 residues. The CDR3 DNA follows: TGTGCCAGCTCACCATTCAGGGGCACTGAAGCTTTCTTT. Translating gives CASSPFRGTEAFF. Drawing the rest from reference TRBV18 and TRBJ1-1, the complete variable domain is NAGVMQNPRHLVRRRGQEARLRCSPMKGHSHVYWYRQLPEEGLKFMVYLQKENIIDESGMPKERFSAEFPKEGPSILRIQQVVRGDSAAYFCASSPFRGTEAFFGQGTRLTVV.

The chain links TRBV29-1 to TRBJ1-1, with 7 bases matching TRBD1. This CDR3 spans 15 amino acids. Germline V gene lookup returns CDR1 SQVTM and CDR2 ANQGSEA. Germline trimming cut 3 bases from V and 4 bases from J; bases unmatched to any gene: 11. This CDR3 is CSVDVRGRVGTEAFF. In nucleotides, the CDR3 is TGCAGCGTTGACGTTAGGGGGCGGGTTGGCACTGAAGCTTTCTTT. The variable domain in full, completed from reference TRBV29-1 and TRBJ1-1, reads SAVISQKPSRDICQRGTSLTIQCQVDSQVTMMFWYRQQPGQSLTLIATANQGSEATYESGFVIDKFPISRPNLTFSTLTVSNMSPEDSSIYLCSVDVRGRVGTEAFFGQGTRLTVV.

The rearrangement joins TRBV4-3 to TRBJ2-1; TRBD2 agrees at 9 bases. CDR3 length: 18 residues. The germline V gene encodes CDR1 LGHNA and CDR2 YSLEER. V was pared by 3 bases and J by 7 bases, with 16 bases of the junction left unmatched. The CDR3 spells CASSHASDRLAERNEQFF. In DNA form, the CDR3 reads TGCGCCAGCAGCCATGCTTCTGACCGACTAGCGGAGAGGAATGAGCAGTTCTTC.

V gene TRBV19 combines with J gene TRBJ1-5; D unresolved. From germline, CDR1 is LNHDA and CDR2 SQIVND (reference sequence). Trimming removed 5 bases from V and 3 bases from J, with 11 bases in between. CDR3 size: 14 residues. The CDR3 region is CASSPGPPNQPQHF. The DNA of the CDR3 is TGTGCCAGTAGTCCCGGACCGCCCAATCAGCCCCAGCATTTT.

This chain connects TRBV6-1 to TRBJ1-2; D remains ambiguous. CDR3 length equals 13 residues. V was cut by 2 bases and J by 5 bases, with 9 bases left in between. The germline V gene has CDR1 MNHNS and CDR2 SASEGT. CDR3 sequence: CASSETPFYGYTF. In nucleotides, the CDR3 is TGTGCCAGCAGTGAAACACCCTTTTATGGCTACACCTTC.

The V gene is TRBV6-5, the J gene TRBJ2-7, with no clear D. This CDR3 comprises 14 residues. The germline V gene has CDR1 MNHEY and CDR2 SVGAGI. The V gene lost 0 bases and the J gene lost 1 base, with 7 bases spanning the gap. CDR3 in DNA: TGTGCCAGCAGTTACTCCCACGAGTCCTACGAGCAGTACTTC. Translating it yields CASSYSHESYEQYF.

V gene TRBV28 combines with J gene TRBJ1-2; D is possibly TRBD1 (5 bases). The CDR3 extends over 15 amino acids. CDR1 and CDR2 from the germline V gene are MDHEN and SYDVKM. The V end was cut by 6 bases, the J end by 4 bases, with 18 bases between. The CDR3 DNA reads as TGTGCCAGCAGCCCATCGGGGTCAGGGATCTATGGCTACACCTTC. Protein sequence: CASSPSGSGIYGYTF.

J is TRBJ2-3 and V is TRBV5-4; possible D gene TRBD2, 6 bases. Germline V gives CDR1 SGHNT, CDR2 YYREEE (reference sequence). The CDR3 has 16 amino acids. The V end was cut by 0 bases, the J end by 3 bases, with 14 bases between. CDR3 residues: CASSLVSLAITDTQYF. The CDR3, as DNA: TGTGCCAGCAGCTTGGTCAGTCTAGCGATTACAGATACGCAGTATTTT.

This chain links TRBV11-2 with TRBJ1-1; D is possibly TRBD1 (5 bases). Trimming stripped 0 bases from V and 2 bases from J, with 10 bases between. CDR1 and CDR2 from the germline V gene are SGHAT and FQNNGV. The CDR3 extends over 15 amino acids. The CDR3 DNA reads TGTGCCAGCAGCTTAGAACCCAGGGTCAACACTGAAGCTTTCTTT. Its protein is CASSLEPRVNTEAFF.

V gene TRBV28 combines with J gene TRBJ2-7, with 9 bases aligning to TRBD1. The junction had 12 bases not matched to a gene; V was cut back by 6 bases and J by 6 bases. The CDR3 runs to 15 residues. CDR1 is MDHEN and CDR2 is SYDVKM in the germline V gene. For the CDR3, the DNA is TGTGCCAGCAGCCTTGGGGACAGGGCGTTTGGCGAGCAGTACTTC. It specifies CASSLGDRAFGEQYF.

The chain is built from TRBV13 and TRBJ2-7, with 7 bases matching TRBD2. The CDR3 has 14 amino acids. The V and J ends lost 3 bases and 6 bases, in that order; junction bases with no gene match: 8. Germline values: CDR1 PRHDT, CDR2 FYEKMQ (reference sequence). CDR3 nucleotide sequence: TGTGCCAGCAGCTTCTTGGCATCGGGAGGCGAGCAGTACTTC. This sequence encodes CASSFLASGGEQYF.

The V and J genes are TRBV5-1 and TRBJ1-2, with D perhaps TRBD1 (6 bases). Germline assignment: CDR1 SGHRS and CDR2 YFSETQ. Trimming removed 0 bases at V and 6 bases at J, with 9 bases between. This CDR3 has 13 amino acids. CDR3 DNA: TGCGCCAGCAGCTTGGAGGGGGTCGATGGCTACACCTTC. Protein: CASSLEGVDGYTF.